Here is one TCR beta chain with its context. The CDR3 sequence is 14 residues long. Trimming left V 6 bases short and J 2 bases short, with 13 bases between. Germline loops: CDR1 MNHEY, CDR2 SVGAGI. PCR primers comprised 60 Vbeta and 13 Jbeta primers. The table came from immunoSEQ multiplex PCR; TCRdb's copy has only in-frame clones and leaves some out. This table holds about 110,000 clones, 79% found once. These data are taken from a study of cytomegalovirus exposure and HLA in healthy donors. The sequenced material came from PBMCs. The V and J genes are TRBV6-5 and TRBJ1-1; perhaps TRBD1 as D (5 bases). The clonotype was recovered from a woman aged 18-35 years in good health and CMV-seropositive. CDR3: CASRQRRENTEAFF. The DNA of the CDR3 is TGTGCCAGCAGACAACGCAGGGAAAACACTGAAGCTTTCTTT.